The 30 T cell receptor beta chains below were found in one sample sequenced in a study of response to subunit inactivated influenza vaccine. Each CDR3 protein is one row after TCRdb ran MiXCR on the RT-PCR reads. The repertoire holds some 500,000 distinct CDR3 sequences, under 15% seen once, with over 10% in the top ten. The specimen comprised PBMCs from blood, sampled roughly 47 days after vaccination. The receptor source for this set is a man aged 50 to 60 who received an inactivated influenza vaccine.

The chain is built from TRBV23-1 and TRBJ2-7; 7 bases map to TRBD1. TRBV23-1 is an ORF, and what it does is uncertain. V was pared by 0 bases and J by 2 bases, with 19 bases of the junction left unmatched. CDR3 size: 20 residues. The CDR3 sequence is CASSQSVLDRFLPKAYEQYF. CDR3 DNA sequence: TGCGCCAGCAGTCAATCCGTCCTGGACAGGTTCCTCCCCAAAGCCTACGAGCAGTACTTC.

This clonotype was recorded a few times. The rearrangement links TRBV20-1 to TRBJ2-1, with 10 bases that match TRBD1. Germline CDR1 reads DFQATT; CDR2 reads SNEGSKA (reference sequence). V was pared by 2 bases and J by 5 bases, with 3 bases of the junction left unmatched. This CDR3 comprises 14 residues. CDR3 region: CSARTGQGNNEQFF. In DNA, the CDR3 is TGCAGTGCTAGAACGGGACAGGGGAACAATGAGCAGTTCTTC.

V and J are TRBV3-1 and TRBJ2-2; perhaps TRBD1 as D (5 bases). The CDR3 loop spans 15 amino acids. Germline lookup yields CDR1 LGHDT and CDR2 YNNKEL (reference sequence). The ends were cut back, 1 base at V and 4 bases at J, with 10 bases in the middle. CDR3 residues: CASSQGQGSTGELFF. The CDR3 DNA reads TGTGCCAGCAGCCAAGGGCAGGGTAGCACCGGGGAGCTGTTTTTT.

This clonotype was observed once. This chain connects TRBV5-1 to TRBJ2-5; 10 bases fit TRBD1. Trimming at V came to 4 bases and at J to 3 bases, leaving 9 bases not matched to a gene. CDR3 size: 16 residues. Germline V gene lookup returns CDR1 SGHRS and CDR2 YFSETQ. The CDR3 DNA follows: TGCGCCAGCAGCCTCCATCGGACAGGGGGGAAAGAGACCCAGTACTTC. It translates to CASSLHRTGGKETQYF.

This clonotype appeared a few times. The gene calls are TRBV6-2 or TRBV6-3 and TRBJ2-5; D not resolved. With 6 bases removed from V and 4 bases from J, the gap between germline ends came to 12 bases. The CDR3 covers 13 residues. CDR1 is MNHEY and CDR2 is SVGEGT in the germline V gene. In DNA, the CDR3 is TGTGCCAGCAGCCCCCCGGCGTCAGAGACCCAGTACTTC. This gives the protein CASSPPASETQYF.

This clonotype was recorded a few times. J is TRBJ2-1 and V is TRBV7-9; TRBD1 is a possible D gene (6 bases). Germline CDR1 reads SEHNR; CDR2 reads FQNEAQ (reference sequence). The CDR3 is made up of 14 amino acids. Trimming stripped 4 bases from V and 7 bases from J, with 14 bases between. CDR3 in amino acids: CASSSPGTRNEQFF. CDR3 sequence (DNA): TGTGCCAGCAGCTCGCCCGGGACAAGAAATGAGCAGTTCTTC. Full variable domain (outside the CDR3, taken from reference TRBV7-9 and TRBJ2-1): DTGVSQNPRHKITKRGQNVTFRCDPISEHNRLYWYRQTLGQGPEFLTYFQNEAQLEKSRLLSDRFSAERPKGSFSTLEIQRTEQGDSAMYLCASSSPGTRNEQFFGPGTRLTVL.

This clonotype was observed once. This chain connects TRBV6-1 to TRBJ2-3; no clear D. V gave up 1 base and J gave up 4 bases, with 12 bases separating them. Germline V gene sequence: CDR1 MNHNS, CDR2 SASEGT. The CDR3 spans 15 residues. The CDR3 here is CASSEEWGWADTQYF. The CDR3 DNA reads TGTGCCAGCAGTGAAGAGTGGGGTTGGGCAGATACGCAGTATTTT.

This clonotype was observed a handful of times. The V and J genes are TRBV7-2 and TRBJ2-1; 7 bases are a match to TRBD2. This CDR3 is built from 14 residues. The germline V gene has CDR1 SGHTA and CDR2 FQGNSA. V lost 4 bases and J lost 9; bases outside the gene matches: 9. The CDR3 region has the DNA TGTGCCAGCAGCTCCGTGGGGGGGTCTTTTGAGCAGTTCTTC. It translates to CASSSVGGSFEQFF.

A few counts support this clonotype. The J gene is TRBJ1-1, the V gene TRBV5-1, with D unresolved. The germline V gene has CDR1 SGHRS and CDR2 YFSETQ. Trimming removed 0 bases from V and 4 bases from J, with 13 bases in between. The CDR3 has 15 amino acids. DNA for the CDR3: TGCGCCAGCAGCTTGGCCCCGGTCGAGGGCACTGAAGCTTTCTTT. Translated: CASSLAPVEGTEAFF.

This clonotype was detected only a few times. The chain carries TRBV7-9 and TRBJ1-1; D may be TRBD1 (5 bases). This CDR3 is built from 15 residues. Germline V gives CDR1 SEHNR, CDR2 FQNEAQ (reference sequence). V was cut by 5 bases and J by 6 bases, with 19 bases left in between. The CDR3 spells CASSKAILVGPEAFF. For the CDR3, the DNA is TGTGCCAGCAGCAAAGCGATCTTAGTGGGGCCTGAAGCTTTCTTT.

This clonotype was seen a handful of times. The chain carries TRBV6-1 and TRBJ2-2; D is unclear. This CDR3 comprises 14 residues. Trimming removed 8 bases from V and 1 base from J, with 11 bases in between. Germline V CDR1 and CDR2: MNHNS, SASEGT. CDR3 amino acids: CASRGGMNTGELFF. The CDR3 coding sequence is TGTGCCAGCCGAGGTGGAATGAACACCGGGGAGCTGTTTTTT.

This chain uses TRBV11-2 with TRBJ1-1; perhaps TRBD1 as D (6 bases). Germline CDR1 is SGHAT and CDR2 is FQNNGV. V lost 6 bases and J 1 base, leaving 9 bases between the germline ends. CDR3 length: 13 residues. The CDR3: CASRTGRNTEAFF. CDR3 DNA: TGTGCCAGCAGGACAGGTAGGAACACTGAAGCTTTCTTT. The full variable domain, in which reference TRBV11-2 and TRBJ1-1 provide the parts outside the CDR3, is EAGVAQSPRYKIIEKRQSVAFWCNPISGHATLYWYQQILGQGPKLLIQFQNNGVVDDSQLPKDRFSAERLKGVDSTLKIQPAKLEDSAVYLCASRTGRNTEAFFGQGTRLTVV.

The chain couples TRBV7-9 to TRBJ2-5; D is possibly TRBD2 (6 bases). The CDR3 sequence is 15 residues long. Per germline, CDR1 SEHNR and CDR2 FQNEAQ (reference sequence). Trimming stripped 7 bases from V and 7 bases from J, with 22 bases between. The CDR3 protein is CASTAAGTGVGTQYF. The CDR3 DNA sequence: TGTGCCAGCACCGCGGCGGGGACTGGAGTTGGGACCCAGTACTTC.

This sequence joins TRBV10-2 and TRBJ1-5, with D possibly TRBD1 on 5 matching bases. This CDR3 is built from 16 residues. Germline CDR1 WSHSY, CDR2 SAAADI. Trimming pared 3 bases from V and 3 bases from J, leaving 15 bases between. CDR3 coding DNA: TGCGCCAGCAGTGATCAGGGAAGTCGCCTCAATCAGCCCCAGCATTTT. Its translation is CASSDQGSRLNQPQHF.

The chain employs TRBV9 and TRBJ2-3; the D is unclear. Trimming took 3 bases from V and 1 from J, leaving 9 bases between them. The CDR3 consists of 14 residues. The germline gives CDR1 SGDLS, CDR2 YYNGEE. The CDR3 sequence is CASSDRTGTDTQYF. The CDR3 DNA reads TGTGCCAGCAGCGACCGGACCGGCACAGATACGCAGTATTTT.

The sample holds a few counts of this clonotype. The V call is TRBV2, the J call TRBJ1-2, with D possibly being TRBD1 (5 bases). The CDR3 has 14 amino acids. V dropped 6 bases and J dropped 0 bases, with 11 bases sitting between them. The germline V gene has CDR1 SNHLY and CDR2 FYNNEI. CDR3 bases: TGTGCCAGCAGACAGGACTCAGCTAACTATGGCTACACCTTC. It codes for CASRQDSANYGYTF.

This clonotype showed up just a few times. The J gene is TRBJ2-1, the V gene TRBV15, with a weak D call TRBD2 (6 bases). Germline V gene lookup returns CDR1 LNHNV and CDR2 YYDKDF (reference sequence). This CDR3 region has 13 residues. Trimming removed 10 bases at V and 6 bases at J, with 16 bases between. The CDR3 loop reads CARQGLIVNEQFF. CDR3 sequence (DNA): TGTGCCAGGCAGGGACTCATCGTCAATGAGCAGTTCTTC. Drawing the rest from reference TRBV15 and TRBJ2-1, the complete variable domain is DAMVIQNPRYQVTQFGKPVTLSCSQTLNHNVMYWYQQKSSQAPKLLFHYYDKDFNNEADTPDNFQSRRPNTSFCFLDIRSPGLGDTAMYLCARQGLIVNEQFFGPGTRLTVL.

The CDR3 loop reads CASSSRLAGGGELFF. The CDR3 DNA is TGTGCCAGCAGCTCCAGACTAGCGGGAGGCGGGGAGCTGTTTTTT. This chain links TRBV7-3 with TRBJ2-2; 13 bases fit TRBD2. Germline trimming cut 4 bases from V and 7 bases from J; bases unmatched to any gene: 3. Germline loops: CDR1 SGHTA, CDR2 FQGTGA. The CDR3 is made up of 15 amino acids.

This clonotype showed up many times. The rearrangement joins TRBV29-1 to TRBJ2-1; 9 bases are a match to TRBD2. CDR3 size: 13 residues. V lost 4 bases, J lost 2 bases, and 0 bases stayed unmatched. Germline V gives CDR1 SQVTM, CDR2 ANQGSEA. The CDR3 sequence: CSVASGAYNEQFF. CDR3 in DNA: TGCAGCGTTGCTAGCGGGGCCTACAATGAGCAGTTCTTC.

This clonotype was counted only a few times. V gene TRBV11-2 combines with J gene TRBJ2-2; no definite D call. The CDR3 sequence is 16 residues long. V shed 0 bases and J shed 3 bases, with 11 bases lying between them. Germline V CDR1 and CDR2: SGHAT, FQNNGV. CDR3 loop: CASSLESMADTGELFF. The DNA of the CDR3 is TGTGCCAGCAGCTTAGAAAGCATGGCGGACACCGGGGAGCTGTTTTTT.

CDR3 nucleotides: TGCGCCAGCAGCGCAGGAGGGGGGGCCGGGGAGCTGTTTTTT. Protein sequence: CASSAGGGAGELFF. This chain uses TRBV5-1 with TRBJ2-2; D possibly corresponds to TRBD2 (7 bases). This CDR3 has 14 amino acids. Germline V gene data show CDR1 as SGHRS and CDR2 as YFSETQ. The V and J ends lost 4 bases and 6 bases respectively, with 13 bases between them.

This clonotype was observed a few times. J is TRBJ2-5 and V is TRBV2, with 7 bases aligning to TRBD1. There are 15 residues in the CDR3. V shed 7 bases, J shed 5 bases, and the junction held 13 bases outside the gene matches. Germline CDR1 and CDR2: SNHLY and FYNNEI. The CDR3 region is CASTRDRTSGETQYF. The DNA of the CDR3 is TGTGCCAGCACCCGGGACAGAACTTCAGGGGAGACCCAGTACTTC.

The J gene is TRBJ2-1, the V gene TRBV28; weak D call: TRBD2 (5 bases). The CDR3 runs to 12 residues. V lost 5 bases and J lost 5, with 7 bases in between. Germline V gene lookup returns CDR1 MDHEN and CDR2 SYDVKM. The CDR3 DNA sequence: TGTGCCAGCAGTCGCGGGCACAATGAGCAGTTCTTC. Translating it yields CASSRGHNEQFF.

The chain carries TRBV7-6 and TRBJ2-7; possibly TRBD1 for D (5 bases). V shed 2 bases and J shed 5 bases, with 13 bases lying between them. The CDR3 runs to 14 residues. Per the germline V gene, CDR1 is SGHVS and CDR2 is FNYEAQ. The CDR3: CASSLSQGPHEQYF. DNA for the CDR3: TGTGCCAGCAGCTTATCTCAGGGCCCCCACGAGCAGTACTTC.

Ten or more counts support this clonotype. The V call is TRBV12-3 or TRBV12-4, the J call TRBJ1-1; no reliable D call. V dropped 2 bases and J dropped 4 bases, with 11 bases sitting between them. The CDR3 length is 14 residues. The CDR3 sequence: CASSLTGLSTEAFF. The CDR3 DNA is TGTGCCAGCAGTTTAACGGGCTTAAGCACTGAAGCTTTCTTT.

The CDR3 spells CATSRGYPQPQHF. As DNA, the CDR3 is TGTGCCACCAGCAGAGGTTACCCTCAGCCCCAGCATTTT. The chain links TRBV15 to TRBJ1-5; D is ambiguous. The V and J ends lost 1 base and 6 bases respectively, with 7 bases between them. The CDR3 has 13 residues. In germline, CDR1 is LNHNV, CDR2 YYDKDF (reference sequence). The variable domain in full, with the rest retrieved from reference TRBV15 and TRBJ1-5, is DAMVIQNPRYQVTQFGKPVTLSCSQTLNHNVMYWYQQKSSQAPKLLFHYYDKDFNNEADTPDNFQSRRPNTSFCFLDIRSPGLGDTAMYLCATSRGYPQPQHFGDGTRLSIL.

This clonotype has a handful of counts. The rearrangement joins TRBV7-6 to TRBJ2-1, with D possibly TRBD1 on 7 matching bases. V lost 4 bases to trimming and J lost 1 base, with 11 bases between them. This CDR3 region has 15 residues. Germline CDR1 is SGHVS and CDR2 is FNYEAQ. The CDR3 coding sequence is TGTGCCAGCAGCTCGCGGGGACAGTCCTACAATGAGCAGTTCTTC. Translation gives CASSSRGQSYNEQFF.

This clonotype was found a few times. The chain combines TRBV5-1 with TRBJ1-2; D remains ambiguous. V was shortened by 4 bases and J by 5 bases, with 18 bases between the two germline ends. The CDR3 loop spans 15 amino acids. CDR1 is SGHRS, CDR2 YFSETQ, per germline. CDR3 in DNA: TGCGCCAGCAGCCCCGCGCCGGGGAATCAGTATGGCTACACCTTC. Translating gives CASSPAPGNQYGYTF.

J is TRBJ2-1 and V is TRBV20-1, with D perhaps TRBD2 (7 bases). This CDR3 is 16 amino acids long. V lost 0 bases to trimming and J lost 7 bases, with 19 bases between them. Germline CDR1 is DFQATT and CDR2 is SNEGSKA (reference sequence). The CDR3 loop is CSARDFLGEGENEQFF. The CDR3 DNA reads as TGCAGTGCTAGAGATTTCTTGGGGGAGGGGGAAAATGAGCAGTTCTTC.

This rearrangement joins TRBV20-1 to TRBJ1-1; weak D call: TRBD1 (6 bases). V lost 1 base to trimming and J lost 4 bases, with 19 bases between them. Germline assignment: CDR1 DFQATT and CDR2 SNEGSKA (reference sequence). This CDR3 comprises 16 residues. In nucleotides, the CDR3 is TGCAGTGCTAGAGTGGGGGCAAGGTTGAGGGGCACTGAAGCTTTCTTT. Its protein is CSARVGARLRGTEAFF.